The present TCR beta chain was sequenced within a study of T cell responses to AZD1222 COVID-19 vaccine. This CDR3 has 14 amino acids. After removal of 7 bases from V and 7 bases from J, the junction contained 7 bases not matched to a gene. From germline, CDR1 is SNHLY and CDR2 FYNNEI. The method was immunoSEQ multiplex PCR; TCRdb's version includes in-frame clones alone and lacks a portion of them. The sample contains some 90,000 clones, roughly 85% of which appear only once. General study points: Among spike-specific TCRs, nearly half reportedly target unmutated variant regions.

Of note for this clone: Its target is not known.

The specimen was peripheral blood, collected on day 0 of AZD1222 vaccination. This TCR derives from an adult in good health. The J gene is TRBJ1-6, the V gene TRBV2; 7 nucleotides agree with TRBD1. The CDR3 protein is CASTLRDSNSPLHF. CDR3 bases: TGTGCCAGCACTCTCCGGGACAGCAATTCACCCCTCCACTTT.